This T cell receptor beta chain comes out of a study of blood T cell repertoires in COVID-19. Study as a whole: The analysed material was cDNA or gDNA that came from T cells, B-cell-depleted T cells, or PBMCs.

Original data processing: Reference gene primer amplification gave estimated nucleated cell counts. Generated by immunoSEQ multiplex PCR, the TCRdb table keeps only in-frame clones and is missing some. Clonal size and the V and J genes are those of that table, whereas D and trimming came from the DNA. The sample includes a few hundred thousand clones, roughly 84% of them seen just once. This clone has only one observation. The CDR3 spans 15 residues. CDR1 is MDHEN, CDR2 SYDVKM, per germline. V shed 6 bases, J shed 3 bases, and the junction held 7 bases outside the gene matches. Sequences were obtained from PBMCs or T cells enriched from blood (not recorded which). This receptor was taken from a woman aged 45 to 65 who had been exposed to COVID-19. The V gene is TRBV28, the J gene TRBJ1-1, with TRBD1 matching 10 bases. CDR3 sequence reads: CASSTLGQGYTEAFF. CDR3 nucleotide sequence: TGTGCCAGCAGCACTTTGGGACAGGGGTACACTGAAGCTTTCTTT.